The subject of this entry is one T cell receptor (beta chain). The source of the sample is a study of blood T cell repertoires in COVID-19. In the study overall: Italy, Spain and the United States were the sources of the convalescent and acute COVID-19 samples. T cells, B-cell-depleted T cells, or PBMCs provided the cDNA or gDNA that served as material.

In the original workflow: Reference gene primer amplification gave estimated nucleated cell counts. Using immunoSEQ multiplex PCR, the repertoire was profiled, and TCRdb retains in-frame clones only, with some absent. D and trimming come from the DNA, and the V and J calls and clone size come from that table. The top ten hold over 35% of the sample, which has roughly 100,000 clones, about 86% seen once. Sequencing was carried out using peripheral blood. The receptor comes from a man older than 75 with acute or convalescent COVID-19.

The CDR3 region has the DNA TGTGCCAGCAGCAAAGGGGAGGCCAGCTCCTACGAGCAGTACTTC. It specifies CASSKGEASSYEQYF. This sequence joins TRBV21-1 and TRBJ2-7; the table's D call, TRBD2, was not checked against the DNA. TRBV21-1 is given as a pseudogene. The CDR3 totals 15 residues.